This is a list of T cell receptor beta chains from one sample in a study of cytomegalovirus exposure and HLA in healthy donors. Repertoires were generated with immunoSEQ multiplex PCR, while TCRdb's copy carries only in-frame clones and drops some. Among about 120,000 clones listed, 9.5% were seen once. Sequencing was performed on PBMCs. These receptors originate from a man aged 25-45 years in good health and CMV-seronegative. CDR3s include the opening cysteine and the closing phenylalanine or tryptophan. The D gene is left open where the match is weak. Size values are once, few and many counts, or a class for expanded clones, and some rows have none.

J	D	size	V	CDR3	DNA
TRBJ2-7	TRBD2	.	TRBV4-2	CASSQEGEGTVYEQYF	TGTGCCAGCAGCCAAGAAGGGGAGGGGACCGTCTACGAGCAGTACTTC
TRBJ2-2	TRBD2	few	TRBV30	CAWSLAGGPGTGELFF	TGTGCCTGGTCCCTAGCGGGGGGGCCGGGCACCGGGGAGCTGTTTTTT
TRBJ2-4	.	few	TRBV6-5	CASSPTELAKNIQYF	TGTGCCAGCAGCCCGACGGAGCTAGCCAAAAACATTCAGTACTTC
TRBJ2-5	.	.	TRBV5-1	CASTDLSRETQYF	TGCGCCAGCACCGACTTATCGCGAGAGACCCAGTACTTC
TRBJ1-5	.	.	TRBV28	CASSLGGEGQPQHF	TGTGCCAGCAGTCTGGGGGGAGAGGGTCAGCCCCAGCATTTT
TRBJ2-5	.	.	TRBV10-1	CASSPQTGKQETQYF	TGCGCCAGCAGTCCTCAGACGGGGAAACAAGAGACCCAGTACTTC
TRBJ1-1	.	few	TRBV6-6	CASLKSEAFF	TGTGCCAGCTTAAAATCTGAAGCTTTCTTT
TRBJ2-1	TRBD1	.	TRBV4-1	CASSHSGTGGDEQFF	TGCGCCAGCAGCCACTCTGGGACAGGGGGCGATGAGCAGTTCTTC
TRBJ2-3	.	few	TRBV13	CASGEQGLPDTQYF	TGTGCCAGCGGGGAACAGGGCCTCCCAGATACGCAGTATTTT
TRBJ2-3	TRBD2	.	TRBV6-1	CASSVSARGGTDTQYF	TGTGCCAGCAGTGTGTCAGCGCGGGGGGGCACAGATACGCAGTATTTT
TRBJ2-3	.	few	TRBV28	CASRTQDTQYF	TGTGCCAGCAGGACTCAAGATACGCAGTATTTT
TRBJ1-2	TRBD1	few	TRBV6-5	CASSLTGAGRDGYTF	TGTGCCAGCAGTTTGACAGGGGCGGGAAGGGATGGCTACACCTTC
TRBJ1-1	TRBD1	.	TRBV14	CASSLRDRAFF	TGTGCCAGCAGCCTAAGGGACAGAGCTTTCTTT
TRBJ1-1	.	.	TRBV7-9	CASSTTENTEAFF	TGTGCCAGCAGCACGACAGAGAACACTGAAGCTTTCTTT
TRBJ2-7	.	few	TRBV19	CASSPGGAYEQYF	TGTGCCAGTAGTCCTGGGGGCGCTTACGAGCAGTACTTC
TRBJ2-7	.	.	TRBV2	CATLSQLYEQYF	TGTGCCACGCTTTCACAGCTTTACGAGCAGTACTTC